This T cell receptor (beta chain) derives from a study of identifying expanded T cells in peripheral blood. Assay: immunoSEQ multiplex PCR; the TCRdb copy retains only in-frame clones and omits some. Among about 100,000 clones, 87% were seen once, and the ten largest hold about a sixth. Germline V gene lookup returns CDR1 SGHTA and CDR2 FQGNSA. V lost 2 bases and J lost 11, with 15 bases in between. The CDR3 has 13 residues. The sample taken for sequencing was blood. This chain joins TRBV7-2 and TRBJ1-2; D is unresolved. The receptor comes from a person aged 18-70 years in good health. The CDR3 spells CASSLTPGGLYTF. The CDR3 DNA follows: TGTGCCAGCAGCTTAACACCTGGAGGGCTTTACACCTTC.